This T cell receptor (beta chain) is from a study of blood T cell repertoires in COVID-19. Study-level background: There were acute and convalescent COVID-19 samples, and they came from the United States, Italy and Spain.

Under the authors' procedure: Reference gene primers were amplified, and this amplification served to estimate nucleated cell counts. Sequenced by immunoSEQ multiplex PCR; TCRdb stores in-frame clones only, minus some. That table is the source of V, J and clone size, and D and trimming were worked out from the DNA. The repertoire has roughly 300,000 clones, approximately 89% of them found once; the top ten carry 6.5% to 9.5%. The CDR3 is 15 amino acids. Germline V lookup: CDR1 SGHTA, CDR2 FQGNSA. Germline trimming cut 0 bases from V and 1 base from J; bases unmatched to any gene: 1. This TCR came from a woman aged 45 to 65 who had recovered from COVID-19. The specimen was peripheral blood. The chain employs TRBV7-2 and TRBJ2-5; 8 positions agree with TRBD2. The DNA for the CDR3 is TGTGCCAGCAGCTTAGCTAGCGGGGCCCAAGAGACCCAGTACTTC. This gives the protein CASSLASGAQETQYF.